Below, 20 T cell receptor beta chains from the same sample are listed, as sequenced in a study of blood T cell repertoires in COVID-19 (dated by TCRdb to the early 2020s). Libraries were made using the immunoSEQ multiplex PCR assay. Drawn from immuneACCESS, this table holds only the in-frame rearrangements with V and J called that TCRdb kept. Clones are partly lost; checked studies trace under half to an unresolved V gene and leave the rest unexplained. Present in this sample are over 300,000 clones, over 75% of which were seen just once. The top ten hold around 9.5% of the sample. The sequenced sample consisted of PBMCs or T cells enriched from blood (not recorded which). The receptors shown here come from a woman between 40 and 50 years old who had recovered from COVID-19.

As concerns this clone: Additional DNA sequences in this sample encode the identical CDR3. V and J are TRBV3-1 (or the pseudogene TRBV3-2) and TRBJ2-5; perhaps TRBD2 as D (5 bases). Germline lookup yields CDR1 LGHDT and CDR2 YNNKEL (reference sequence). This CDR3 has 14 amino acids. The V end was cut by 4 bases, the J end by 0 bases, with 9 bases between. This CDR3 reads CASSLSGDQETQYF. The CDR3 coding sequence is TGTGCCAGCAGCCTAAGCGGAGACCAAGAGACCCAGTACTTC.

V and J are TRBV19 and TRBJ1-2; 9 positions match TRBD1. V trimming: 4 bases; J trimming: 2 bases; junction bases outside the gene matches: 2. The CDR3 is 14 amino acids. CDR1 is LNHDA, CDR2 SQIVND, per germline (reference sequence). CDR3 nucleotides: TGTGCCAGTAGTACCGGACAGGGGAACTATGGCTACACCTTC. This sequence encodes CASSTGQGNYGYTF.

J is TRBJ1-1 and V is TRBV24-1; 11 nucleotides line up with TRBD1. The length of the CDR3 is 14 residues. J lost 11 bases, V lost 3 bases, and 7 bases had no gene match. Germline V CDR1 and CDR2: KGHDR, SFDVKD. Here the CDR3 DNA reads TGTGCCACCAGTGATGCCGGGACAGGGGGTGCGGCTTTCTTT. Translation gives CATSDAGTGGAAFF.

The rearrangement joins TRBV7-2 to TRBJ1-4; D is undetermined. The CDR3 is 12 amino acids. The germline V gene encodes CDR1 SGHTA and CDR2 FQGNSA. V was shortened by 5 bases and J by 5 bases, with 6 bases between the two germline ends. CDR3 protein: CASSRENEKLFF. DNA for the CDR3: TGTGCCAGCAGCCGGGAGAATGAAAAACTGTTTTTT.

The rearrangement uses TRBV3-1 (or the pseudogene TRBV3-2) and TRBJ1-1; TRBD1 matches at 7 bases. This CDR3 comprises 16 residues. Per germline, CDR1 LGHDT and CDR2 YNNKEL (reference sequence). J lost 1 base, V lost 4 bases, and 9 bases had no gene match. CDR3 in DNA: TGTGCCAGCAGCCCCCCTCGCGGGACAGAGAACACTGAAGCTTTCTTT. Translated, it gives CASSPPRGTENTEAFF.

This chain links TRBV11-2 with TRBJ1-5; TRBD1 might be the D (5 bases). Trimming left V 0 bases short and J 8 bases short, with 14 bases between. Germline V gives CDR1 SGHAT, CDR2 FQNNGV. The CDR3 sequence is 15 residues long. CDR3 residues: CASSLDQVGGEPQHF. In DNA, the CDR3 is TGTGCCAGCAGCTTAGATCAGGTGGGGGGAGAGCCCCAGCATTTT.

The chain recombines TRBV28 with TRBJ1-2; D remains ambiguous. The CDR3 loop spans 13 amino acids. Germline assignment: CDR1 MDHEN and CDR2 SYDVKM. Trimming took off 2 bases at V and 2 bases at J, with 6 bases between the two ends. CDR3: CASSLTENYGYTF. Here the CDR3 DNA reads TGTGCCAGCAGTTTAACAGAGAACTATGGCTACACCTTC.

CDR3 in DNA: TGTGCCACCAGTGATCAGGGCGTCTACACCTTC. As protein: CATSDQGVYTF. The chain recombines TRBV24-1 with TRBJ1-2, with a tentative D call TRBD1 (5 bases). The CDR3 runs to 11 residues. In germline, CDR1 is KGHDR, CDR2 SFDVKD. V was trimmed by 3 bases and J by 10 bases, leaving 8 bases between them.

The chain is built from TRBV29-1 and TRBJ2-3, with D perhaps matching TRBD2 (6 bases). The V and J ends lost 0 bases and 3 bases respectively, with 16 bases between them. This CDR3 comprises 16 residues. Per the germline V gene, CDR1 is SQVTM and CDR2 is ANQGSEA. The CDR3 DNA sequence: TGCAGCGTTGAAGACCCGACTAGTGAGTCAACAGATACGCAGTATTTT. It is translated as CSVEDPTSESTDTQYF.

V gene TRBV6-2 or TRBV6-3 combines with J gene TRBJ1-2; no definite D call. With 3 bases removed from V and 0 bases from J, the gap between germline ends came to 8 bases. Germline V gene sequence: CDR1 MNHEY, CDR2 SVGEGT. This CDR3 comprises 14 residues. The CDR3 region is CASSYARTNYGYTF. The CDR3 bases are TGTGCCAGCAGTTATGCCAGGACTAACTATGGCTACACCTTC.

The CDR3 protein is CASSLDFSGNQPQHF. The CDR3 nucleotides are TGTGCCAGCAGTTTAGATTTTAGCGGCAATCAGCCCCAGCATTTT. This chain connects TRBV28 to TRBJ1-5; D unresolved. There are 15 residues in the CDR3. Germline CDR1 and CDR2: MDHEN and SYDVKM. With 2 bases removed from V and 2 bases from J, the gap between germline ends came to 10 bases.

V gene TRBV5-1 combines with J gene TRBJ2-1; 9 bases map to TRBD1. Germline CDR1 and CDR2: SGHRS and YFSETQ. This CDR3 is built from 15 residues. V dropped 0 bases and J dropped 5; count of bases not matched to a gene: 3. In DNA, the CDR3 is TGCGCCAGCAGCTTGGACAGGGGGCGGAACAATGAGCAGTTCTTC. It codes for CASSLDRGRNNEQFF.

This clone was observed a handful of times. The V call is TRBV6-5, the J call TRBJ1-5, with a possible D match to TRBD1 (5 bases). This CDR3 has 14 amino acids. Trimming shortened V by 4 bases and J by 3 bases, and 10 bases separated the two germline ends. CDR1 MNHEY and CDR2 SVGAGI come from the germline V gene. The CDR3 DNA sequence: TGTGCCAGCAGTTCCAGGGCGTACAATCAGCCCCAGCATTTT. It encodes CASSSRAYNQPQHF.

The V gene is TRBV9, the J gene TRBJ2-2; 8 nucleotides line up with TRBD2. V shed 0 bases and J 4 bases; nucleotides not matched to a gene: 8. CDR1 is SGDLS, CDR2 YYNGEE, per germline. The length of the CDR3 is 17 residues. The CDR3 protein is CASSVAWLAGVTGELFF. The CDR3 bases are TGTGCCAGCAGCGTAGCTTGGCTAGCGGGCGTCACCGGGGAGCTGTTTTTT.

The chain couples TRBV27 to TRBJ1-5; 7 bases match TRBD1. With 5 bases clipped from V and 2 bases from J, the junction kept 6 bases outside the gene matches. The germline CDR1 and CDR2 sequences are MNHEY and SMNVEV (reference sequence). The CDR3 is 15 amino acids. This CDR3 is CASSARQGRNQPQHF. The CDR3 DNA follows: TGTGCCAGCAGTGCGCGACAGGGACGCAATCAGCCCCAGCATTTT.

This clone was recorded a few times. The chain links TRBV6-5 to TRBJ2-7; D gene ambiguous. The CDR3 totals 14 residues. The V end was cut by 10 bases, the J end by 0 bases, with 16 bases between. Germline V gene lookup returns CDR1 MNHEY and CDR2 SVGAGI. The CDR3 loop is CATSVSEYSYEQYF. CDR3 DNA sequence: TGTGCCACCTCTGTCTCGGAGTACTCCTACGAGCAGTACTTC.

The rearrangement uses TRBV5-8 and TRBJ1-6; 7 bases line up with TRBD1. The CDR3 has 15 amino acids. V was pared by 4 bases and J by 8 bases, with 9 bases of the junction left unmatched. Germline assignment: CDR1 SGHTS and CDR2 YDEGEE. CDR3 in DNA: TGTGCCAGCAGCGGACCGACAGGGACGTATTCACCCCTCCACTTT. Its protein product is CASSGPTGTYSPLHF.

This clone appeared a few times. The CDR3 nucleotides read TGTGCCAGCAGCGGCCTCTCGGCTAACTATGGCTACACCTTC. This translates into CASSGLSANYGYTF. The chain employs TRBV9 and TRBJ1-2, with D unresolved. Germline loops: CDR1 SGDLS, CDR2 YYNGEE. V lost 3 bases to trimming and J lost 0 bases, with 9 bases between them. This CDR3 region has 14 residues.

This clone has just one count. This CDR3 is CASSLTGINEKLFF. CDR3 in DNA: TGTGCCAGCAGTTTAACAGGGATTAATGAAAAACTGTTTTTT. V usage is TRBV28 and J usage is TRBJ1-4; a possible D gene is TRBD1 (6 bases). The V end lost 2 bases, the J end lost 4 bases, and 8 bases lay between the germline ends. Germline CDR1 reads MDHEN; CDR2 reads SYDVKM. This CDR3 spans 14 amino acids.

The chain uses TRBV18 and TRBJ2-1, with 9 bases fitting TRBD2. The CDR3 length is 16 residues. V lost 3 bases and J lost 6; bases outside the gene matches: 9. CDR1 is KGHSH and CDR2 is LQKENI in the germline V gene. This CDR3 reads CASSPLFAGGPNEQFF. In DNA, the CDR3 is TGTGCCAGCTCACCCCTTTTCGCGGGGGGGCCCAATGAGCAGTTCTTC.